This is a list of T cell receptor beta chains from one sample in a study of somatic mutations in cytotoxic T cells in rheumatoid arthritis. Repertoires were generated with immunoSEQ multiplex PCR, while TCRdb's copy carries only in-frame clones and drops some. In the table there are roughly 25,000 clones, 70% to 80% of which are singletons. Sequencing used CD8+ T cells sorted from blood. All receptors derive from a woman between 18 and 29 years old in good health. The CDR3 runs from the conserved cysteine through the conserved F or W. D genes are given only for firm matches. The size of a clone is reported for some rows only, either as once, few or many, or as a class for expanded clones.

v_gene	len	d_gene	j_gene	abundance	CDR3nt	CDR3aa
TRBV13	17	TRBD2	TRBJ2-1	.	TGTGCCAGCAGCTTAGCGGTTTCGGGGGGGACCTACAATGAGCAGTTCTTC	CASSLAVSGGTYNEQFF
TRBV11-2	15	.	TRBJ2-7	few	TGTGCCAGCAGCTTATCTATCGGTTCTCACTACGAGCAGTACTTC	CASSLSIGSHYEQYF
TRBV2	13	.	TRBJ1-1	few	TGTGCCAGCAGTGAGAGCAGGAACACTGAAGCTTTCTTT	CASSESRNTEAFF
TRBV9	15	TRBD2	TRBJ2-5	.	TGTGCCAGCACGGTTCAGGCGGGGGTTGAAGAGACCCAGTACTTC	CASTVQAGVEETQYF
TRBV5-6	15	.	TRBJ1-5	.	TGTGCCAGCAGCTTGAGGGCGGATAGCAATCAGCCCCAGCATTTT	CASSLRADSNQPQHF
TRBV6-5	14	.	TRBJ2-7	.	TGTGCCAGCAGTTCCCCCGGACACCCCTACGAGCAGTACTTC	CASSSPGHPYEQYF
TRBV4-1	15	TRBD1	TRBJ1-4	few	TGCGCCAGCAGCCAGCCGACAGGGACAAGAGAAAAACTGTTTTTT	CASSQPTGTREKLFF
TRBV15	15	TRBD1	TRBJ1-2	few	TGTGCCACCAGCAGAGAGGGGACAGTCTCCTATGGCTACACCTTC	CATSREGTVSYGYTF
TRBV10-3	17	TRBD2	TRBJ2-2	.	TGTGCCATCAGTGACCTAGCGGGGGGGATAAACACCGGGGAGCTGTTTTTT	CAISDLAGGINTGELFF
TRBV19	14	TRBD1	TRBJ1-2	.	TGTGCCAGTAGCCCCCTTGACAGGGACTATGGCTACACCTTC	CASSPLDRDYGYTF
TRBV7-9	16	TRBD1	TRBJ1-2	.	TGTGCCAGCAGCTCCACTGTCCAGGGGGCGATCGGTGGCTACACCTTC	CASSSTVQGAIGGYTF
TRBV2	15	.	TRBJ2-2	.	TGTGCCAGCAGGCCTACGTTCAGGGTGACCGGGGAGCTGTTTTTT	CASRPTFRVTGELFF
TRBV4-2	15	TRBD2	TRBJ2-1	once	TGTGCCAGCAGCCCAAGCGGGGCACTCTACAATGAGCAGTTCTTC	CASSPSGALYNEQFF
TRBV5-6	15	.	TRBJ1-2	once	TGTGCCAGCAGCTTGAAGGGGTTCAGGTTTGATGGCTACACCTTC	CASSLKGFRFDGYTF
TRBV15	17	TRBD1	TRBJ1-6	.	TGTGCCACCGCCCCCGGGACAGGTCGCTCCTATAATTCACCCCTCCACTTT	CATAPGTGRSYNSPLHF
TRBV9	10	.	TRBJ1-2	few	TGTGCCAGCAGCGGGGATGGCTACACCTTC	CASSGDGYTF
TRBV27	10	.	TRBJ2-1	.	TGTGCCAGCGGATCCCGAGAGCAGTTCTTC	CASGSREQFF
TRBV7-8	14	.	TRBJ2-7	once	TGTGCCAGCAGCTCAGGGGGGGGAACATACGAGCAGTACTTC	CASSSGGGTYEQYF
TRBV6-4	15	TRBD2	TRBJ2-7	few	TGTGCCAGCAGTGAATCGACTAGCGGGAGCTCCGAGCAGTACTTC	CASSESTSGSSEQYF
TRBV7-8	14	.	TRBJ2-7	.	TGTGCCAGCAGCTTAGCGGTAGGGACCTACGAGCAGTACTTC	CASSLAVGTYEQYF
TRBV7-9	14	.	TRBJ1-1	.	TGTGCCAGCAGCCCAGCGAGGGGGACCACTGAAGCTTTCTTT	CASSPARGTTEAFF
TRBV5-8	14	.	TRBJ2-7	.	TGTGCCAGCAGCCGTCGGGGGACAGCCTACGAGCAGTACTTC	CASSRRGTAYEQYF
TRBV2	13	.	TRBJ1-5	.	TGTGCCAGCAGTGACAAGTTCAATCAGCCCCAGCATTTT	CASSDKFNQPQHF
TRBV9	12	.	TRBJ2-7	.	TGTGCCAGCGGTGGAAGTGGGTACGAGCAGTACTTC	CASGGSGYEQYF
TRBV28	15	.	TRBJ2-1	.	TGTGCCAGCAGGGCAGTCGCTGGGGTTTTAGATGAGCAGTTCTTC	CASRAVAGVLDEQFF
TRBV4-1	11	.	TRBJ2-3	.	TGCGCCAGCAGCCAAGGCGATACGCAGTATTTT	CASSQGDTQYF
TRBV5-4	15	.	TRBJ1-2	.	TGTGCCAGCAGCTTGGAAGAGGGTTTTTCCTATGGCTACACCTTC	CASSLEEGFSYGYTF
TRBV28	11	.	TRBJ2-1	few	TGTGCCAGCAGTTTAAACTATGAGCAGTTCTTC	CASSLNYEQFF
TRBV27	16	TRBD2	TRBJ2-3	.	TGTGCCAGCCATGATGGACTAGCGGGACTCACAGATACGCAGTATTTT	CASHDGLAGLTDTQYF